This entry is about one T cell receptor (beta chain). This CDR3 has 15 amino acids. Germline assignment: CDR1 SGHTS and CDR2 YDEGEE. V lost 1 base and J 3 bases, leaving 14 bases between the germline ends. Per the original data handling: Estimation of nucleated cell counts was performed using reference gene primer amplification. The repertoire was sequenced with immunoSEQ multiplex PCR; TCRdb's copy has only in-frame clones and lacks some. V and J calls plus clone size are reproduced from that table; the DNA served to infer D and trimming. The data show approximately 110,000 clones, approximately 84% seen once. The entry originates in a study of blood T cell repertoires in COVID-19. Across the whole study: Spain, Italy and the United States supplied samples that represented acute and convalescent COVID-19. From T cells, B-cell-depleted T cells, or PBMCs came the material, which was cDNA or gDNA.

The chain joins TRBV5-8 to TRBJ2-7, with D possibly TRBD2 on 5 matching bases. The sample was peripheral blood. This receptor was identified in a middle-aged woman with acute or convalescent COVID-19. The CDR3 loop reads CASSLYGVSNYEQYF. The CDR3 DNA follows: TGTGCCAGCAGCTTGTACGGGGTTTCTAACTACGAGCAGTACTTC.